A single sample gave rise to the 24 T cell receptor beta chains below, sequenced in a study of T cells after yellow fever vaccination (dated by TCRdb to 2018 to 2020). The method behind the library was 5' RACE. The data were produced on an Illumina NovaSeq 6000. The public sequencing data were trimmed at Q25 with fastp and processed into clonotypes with MiXCR by TCRdb, which kept only in-frame beta chains. Rows are unified per CDR3 protein, each entry keeping the most common DNA and genes. The sample table holds approximately 160,000 distinct CDR3 sequences, of which around 9.7% were seen once. Jointly, the top ten make up about 40% of the sample. In light of the paper, this sample's treatment or condition label describes: live attenuated yellow fever vaccine strain. The sequencing here drew on CD8+ T cells sorted from PBMCs, taken 45 days after the yellow fever booster vaccination. These receptors all stem from a man aged 18 to 29 who received the YFV17D yellow fever vaccine.

This clonotype was seen ten or more times. The gene calls are TRBV30 and TRBJ2-7, with 11 nucleotides matching TRBD2. This CDR3 is built from 18 residues. V gave up 2 bases and J gave up 1 base; unmatched junction bases: 13. Germline V lookup: CDR1 GTSNPN, CDR2 SVGIG (reference sequence). The chain's CDR3 is CAWSTLAGGLYFSYEQYF. The CDR3 bases are TGTGCCTGGAGTACCCTAGCGGGGGGTCTCTATTTTTCCTACGAGCAGTACTTC.

The chain uses TRBV2 and TRBJ2-1, with 11 positions matching TRBD2. Trimming cost V 7 bases and J 4 bases; bases outside gene matches: 3. CDR3 length equals 14 residues. The germline V gene has CDR1 SNHLY and CDR2 FYNNEI. The CDR3 nucleotides are TGTGCCAGCAAAGGGACTAGCGGATACAATGAGCAGTTCTTC. This codes for CASKGTSGYNEQFF.

This clonotype was found a few times. The J gene is TRBJ2-3, the V gene TRBV7-2; TRBD2 aligns across 8 bases. J gave up 6 bases and V 2 bases, and 4 bases lay outside the gene matches. Germline V lookup: CDR1 SGHTA, CDR2 FQGNSA. The CDR3 length is 14 residues. DNA for the CDR3: TGTGCCAGCAGCTTATGGCGGGGGGAGGATACGCAGTATTTT. Translation gives CASSLWRGEDTQYF.

The gene calls are TRBV6-4 and TRBJ2-5; a weak D match, TRBD1 (8 bases). Per the germline V gene, CDR1 is MRHNA and CDR2 is SNTAGT. There are 17 residues in the CDR3. Trimming left V 2 bases short and J 3 bases short, with 19 bases between. DNA for the CDR3: TGTGCCAGCAGTGACCCTCCGGACAGGGAGGGCGAAGAGACCCAGTACTTC. Translation: CASSDPPDREGEETQYF.

V and J are TRBV29-1 and TRBJ1-2; D is possibly TRBD1 (5 bases). The V gene's germline CDR1 is SQVTM and CDR2 ANQGSEA. The CDR3 spans 16 residues. V was cut by 4 bases and J by 4 bases, with 22 bases left in between. In DNA, the CDR3 is TGCAGCGTTGGGGGGGGAGCCGAAATGGTTTCCTATGGCTACACCTTC. Amino acids: CSVGGGAEMVSYGYTF.

This clonotype was observed a few times. The chain combines TRBV18 with TRBJ2-7; TRBD2 might be the D (6 bases). Germline V gene lookup returns CDR1 KGHSH and CDR2 LQKENI. Trimming left V 6 bases short and J 4 bases short, with 19 bases between. The CDR3 loop spans 15 amino acids. The CDR3 is CASSPRDSTFYEQYF. Here the CDR3 DNA reads TGTGCCAGCTCCCCCCGGGACTCTACTTTTTACGAGCAGTACTTC.

This clonotype was seen repeatedly, ten times or more. The V gene is TRBV5-5, the J gene TRBJ2-7, with D uncertain. CDR3 size: 16 residues. Germline V gene sequence: CDR1 SGHKS, CDR2 YYEKEE (reference sequence). V was trimmed by 1 base and J by 5 bases, leaving 19 bases between them. The CDR3 bases are TGTGCCAGCAGCTTGAAATACGCCATGCCCGTGGACGAGCAGTACGTC. It translates to CASSLKYAMPVDEQYV.

This clonotype appeared a few times. This chain connects TRBV6-5 to TRBJ2-1, with unresolved D. CDR1 is MNHEY and CDR2 is SVGAGI in the germline V gene. The CDR3 is 13 residues long. V was pared by 9 bases and J by 3 bases, with 12 bases between. Written as DNA, the CDR3 is TGTGCCAGAGGGTCCTCGAACTACAATGAGCAGTTCTTC. Translation gives CARGSSNYNEQFF.

This clonotype was counted many times. The chain uses TRBV4-1 and TRBJ2-7, with 8 bases matching TRBD1. CDR3 length: 15 residues. With V trimmed by 10 bases and J by 5 bases, 16 bases remained unmatched. CDR1 is MGHRA and CDR2 is YSYEKL in the germline V gene. In DNA, the CDR3 is TGCGCCACCCGCGCCCTCGACAGGGGTATCCACGAGCAGTACTTC. Its translation is CATRALDRGIHEQYF.

In its sample, this clonotype was seen many times. The chain carries TRBV12-3 or TRBV12-4 and TRBJ2-1, with D possibly being TRBD2 (6 bases). The CDR3 sequence is 15 residues long. Deletions cut 0 bases from V and 10 bases from J, with 16 bases between. CDR3: CASSLAKLTRREQFF. DNA for the CDR3: TGTGCCAGCAGTTTAGCGAAATTGACTAGACGGGAGCAGTTCTTC.

This clonotype has a handful of counts. This sequence joins TRBV10-2 and TRBJ2-7; 15 bases map to TRBD2. This CDR3 spans 20 amino acids. The V gene end was trimmed by 0 bases and the J gene end by 2 bases; junction bases not matched to a gene: 11. Germline assignment: CDR1 WSHSY and CDR2 SAAADI. CDR3 loop: CASSESAPGLAGGSTYEQYF. Here the CDR3 DNA reads TGCGCCAGCAGTGAGTCTGCACCGGGACTAGCGGGGGGTTCGACCTACGAGCAGTACTTC.

CDR3 DNA sequence: TGTGCCAGCAGCCAAGAGGAGGGACAGTTGACAGATACGCAGTATTTT. It encodes CASSQEEGQLTDTQYF. The V call is TRBV4-2, the J call TRBJ2-3; D is possibly TRBD1 (7 bases). V shed 0 bases and J shed 3 bases, with 13 bases lying between them. The length of the CDR3 is 16 residues. Germline CDR1 reads LGHNA; CDR2 reads YNFKEQ.

The sample holds a few counts of this clonotype. The chain carries TRBV7-9 and TRBJ2-1, with a possible D match to TRBD2 (6 bases). The CDR3 contains 15 residues. Germline V gives CDR1 SEHNR, CDR2 FQNEAQ (reference sequence). With 4 bases removed from V and 3 bases from J, the gap between germline ends came to 13 bases. The CDR3 DNA reads as TGTGCCAGCAGCTGGGGGACTGGACACTACAATGAGCAGTTCTTC. It specifies CASSWGTGHYNEQFF.

A few counts support this clonotype. The chain recombines TRBV21-1 with TRBJ1-4. TRBV21-1 is annotated as a pseudogene. The CDR3 contains 17 residues. CDR3 sequence reads: CASSKAARAPQGEKLFF. In DNA form, the CDR3 reads TGTGCCAGCAGCAAAGCGGCCAGGGCCCCACAGGGTGAAAAACTGTTTTTT.

The V and J genes are TRBV4-1 and TRBJ1-5; the D gene is possibly TRBD1 (6 bases). The CDR3 sequence is 15 residues long. The germline V gene encodes CDR1 MGHRA and CDR2 YSYEKL. V shed 3 bases and J shed 1 base, with 10 bases lying between them. CDR3 sequence: CASSHRQESNQPQHF. The CDR3 DNA follows: TGCGCCAGCAGCCACCGACAGGAGAGCAATCAGCCCCAGCATTTT.

The chain couples TRBV4-1 to TRBJ1-1; no firm D call. The V end lost 1 base, the J end lost 2 bases, and 17 bases lay between the germline ends. The length of the CDR3 is 17 residues. The germline gives CDR1 MGHRA, CDR2 YSYEKL. CDR3 sequence: CASSQAAPGRPNTEAFF. The CDR3 DNA is TGCGCCAGCAGCCAAGCCGCCCCTGGTCGACCTAACACTGAAGCTTTCTTT.

This clonotype was seen a handful of times. This chain links TRBV7-2 with TRBJ2-7, with TRBD1 matching over 9 bases. V lost 5 bases and J lost 6; bases outside the gene matches: 11. CDR1 is SGHTA and CDR2 is FQGNSA in the germline V gene. CDR3 length: 15 residues. The CDR3 nucleotides read TGTGCCAGCAGCGTAACCGGGACAGGGTGGTCCGAGCAGTACTTC. Its translation: CASSVTGTGWSEQYF.

V is TRBV5-6 and J is TRBJ1-2; D perhaps matches TRBD1 (5 bases). The CDR3 sequence is 14 residues long. Germline assignment: CDR1 SGHDT and CDR2 YYEEEE. Trimming took 3 bases from V and 7 from J, leaving 16 bases between them. The DNA of the CDR3 is TGTGCCAGCAGCTCCACCAGGGACCCACTTGGCTACACCTTC. Protein product: CASSSTRDPLGYTF.

This clonotype was detected a few times. The V call is TRBV4-3, the J call TRBJ2-2, with 7 nucleotides matching TRBD2. CDR1 is LGHNA and CDR2 is YSLEER in the germline V gene. The V gene end was trimmed by 0 bases and the J gene end by 6 bases; junction bases not matched to a gene: 1. The CDR3 runs to 14 residues. DNA for the CDR3: TGCGCCAGCAGCCAAGAGGGGGGGGCCGGGGAGCTGTTTTTT. Its protein product is CASSQEGGAGELFF.

This chain links TRBV27 with TRBJ2-1, with TRBD2 matching 11 bases. This CDR3 is 15 amino acids long. The trim removed 6 bases at V and 5 bases at J, leaving 6 bases unmatched. Germline CDR1 reads MNHEY; CDR2 reads SMNVEV (reference sequence). The CDR3: CASRSGTSGNNEQFF. DNA for the CDR3: TGTGCCAGCAGATCCGGGACTAGCGGAAACAATGAGCAGTTCTTC.

The CDR3 nucleotides are TGTGCCAGCAGTTTAGAACCTAGCGGGGGAGAGACCCAGTACTTC. As protein: CASSLEPSGGETQYF. The J gene is TRBJ2-5, the V gene TRBV12-3 or TRBV12-4; 10 bases agree with TRBD2. The CDR3 loop spans 15 amino acids. V gave up 1 base and J gave up 4 bases; unmatched junction bases: 3.

This clonotype was recorded at least ten times. V gene TRBV10-3 combines with J gene TRBJ2-1; D possibly corresponds to TRBD2 (5 bases). The V end was cut by 3 bases, the J end by 12 bases, with 9 bases between. CDR3 length: 11 residues. Germline V CDR1 and CDR2: ENHRY, SYGVKD. DNA of the CDR3: TGTGCCATCAGTGATTCCGAGGGGCAGTTCTTC. This gives the protein CAISDSEGQFF.

At least ten counts were recorded for this clonotype. V and J are TRBV7-9 and TRBJ1-6, with TRBD1 matching over 11 bases. The ends lost 6 bases at V and 7 bases at J; junction bases unmatched: 5. This CDR3 is 15 amino acids long. Germline-derived CDR1 and CDR2 are SEHNR and FQNEAQ (reference sequence). In DNA form, the CDR3 reads TGTGCCAGCAGTGGACAGGGGGCAGGGAATTCACCCCTCCACTTT. This codes for CASSGQGAGNSPLHF.

This chain links TRBV6-2 or TRBV6-3 with TRBJ1-1, with D hard to call. CDR1 and CDR2 (germline): MNHEY, SVGEGT. The CDR3 consists of 14 residues. With 2 bases removed from V and 3 bases from J, the gap between germline ends came to 10 bases. CDR3 protein: CASSYPPVHTEAFF. DNA for the CDR3: TGTGCCAGCAGTTACCCCCCGGTTCACACTGAAGCTTTCTTT.